Following are 25 T cell receptor beta chains from one sample sequenced in a study of blood T cell repertoires in COVID-19. The assay was immunoSEQ multiplex PCR, and TCRdb's table has in-frame clones only and misses some. The profile shows about 110,000 clones, over 65% of them singletons. Sequencing used peripheral blood. The origin of the receptors is a woman aged 40 to 55 with acute or convalescent COVID-19.

The rearrangement links TRBV7-2 to TRBJ2-3; D gene uncertain. Deletions cut 3 bases from V and 6 bases from J, with 10 bases between. CDR1 is SGHTA, CDR2 FQGNSA, per germline. This CDR3 has 13 residues. The CDR3 bases are TGTGCCAGCAGCTTTTTACCGAGGGATACGCAGTATTTT. Translating gives CASSFLPRDTQYF.

V usage is TRBV27 and J usage is TRBJ2-7; 9 nucleotides line up with TRBD1. The CDR3 extends over 16 amino acids. CDR1 MNHEY and CDR2 SMNVEV come from the germline V gene (reference sequence). V trimming: 0 bases; J trimming: 3 bases; junction bases outside the gene matches: 6. The CDR3 sequence: CASSLSVGQGLYEQYF. DNA for the CDR3: TGTGCCAGCAGTTTATCCGTAGGACAGGGGCTCTACGAGCAGTACTTC.

The J gene is TRBJ2-1, the V gene TRBV7-3, with TRBD2 identical over 7 bases. The CDR3 consists of 14 residues. Germline assignment: CDR1 SGHTA and CDR2 FQGTGA. J lost 5 bases, V lost 5 bases, and 6 bases had no gene match. CDR3: CASSPSLADNEQFF. For the CDR3, the DNA is TGTGCCAGCAGCCCAAGCCTAGCGGACAATGAGCAGTTCTTC.

This chain connects TRBV5-5 to TRBJ2-7; possibly TRBD1 for D (5 bases). Per the germline V gene, CDR1 is SGHKS and CDR2 is YYEKEE (reference sequence). The CDR3 sequence is 14 residues long. V dropped 0 bases and J dropped 9 bases, with 16 bases sitting between them. CDR3 DNA sequence: TGTGCCAGCAGCTTGGGATCCGGGCAGGGCGCGCAGTACTTC. Its protein product is CASSLGSGQGAQYF.

About this clone itself: Other DNA variants within this sample encode the same CDR3. The chain uses TRBV28 and TRBJ1-4; 8 bases fit TRBD1. Germline V lookup: CDR1 MDHEN, CDR2 SYDVKM. There are 15 residues in the CDR3. Losses at the gene ends were 4 bases for V and 5 bases for J; bases not matched to a gene: 6. The CDR3, as DNA: TGTGCCAGCAGTTCCCAGGGGGCCGGGAATGAAAAACTGTTTTTT. This codes for CASSSQGAGNEKLFF.

A few counts support this clone. The chain couples TRBV29-1 to TRBJ1-5, with a tentative D call TRBD1 (5 bases). Germline CDR1 and CDR2: SQVTM and ANQGSEA. This CDR3 comprises 13 residues. V lost 7 bases, J lost 6 bases, and 16 bases lay in between. Written as DNA, the CDR3 is TGCAGCGCTGCGACACAGGATGCTCAGCCCCAGCATTTT. Its translation: CSAATQDAQPQHF.

The genes are TRBV19 and TRBJ1-1, with TRBD1 as a possible D gene (6 bases). The germline CDR1 and CDR2 sequences are LNHDA and SQIVND (reference sequence). Trimming stripped 11 bases from V and 7 bases from J, with 14 bases between. The CDR3 has 11 residues. Here the CDR3 DNA reads TGTGCCGTCACAGGGACGGGTGAAGCTTTCTTT. This encodes CAVTGTGEAFF.

V gene TRBV7-2 combines with J gene TRBJ1-2; 7 positions agree with TRBD1. The V and J ends lost 0 bases and 6 bases, in that order; junction bases with no gene match: 7. The germline V gene encodes CDR1 SGHTA and CDR2 FQGNSA. CDR3 length: 15 amino acids. In DNA, the CDR3 is TGTGCCAGCAGCTTAGCTACCGGGACAGCTGATGGCTACACCTTC. It is translated as CASSLATGTADGYTF.

The rearrangement uses TRBV12-3 or TRBV12-4 and TRBJ2-7; possible D gene TRBD2, 5 bases. The CDR3 is 12 residues long. V shed 5 bases and J shed 5 bases, with 10 bases lying between them. CDR3: CASSGLQDEQYF. The CDR3 nucleotides are TGTGCCAGCAGTGGACTTCAGGACGAGCAGTACTTC.

This chain links TRBV7-2 with TRBJ2-1; 9 bases align to TRBD1. The J segment lost 7 bases and the V segment lost 1 base, leaving 8 bases of the junction unmatched. Germline V gene sequence: CDR1 SGHTA, CDR2 FQGNSA. The CDR3 has 16 amino acids. CDR3 region: CASSLVGQGIGNEQFF. CDR3 nucleotide sequence: TGTGCCAGCAGCTTAGTTGGACAGGGGATAGGGAATGAGCAGTTCTTC.

This chain links TRBV18 with TRBJ2-3, with D unresolved. The germline V and J ends were trimmed by 3 bases and 0 bases, with 7 bases remaining between them. Germline loops: CDR1 KGHSH, CDR2 LQKENI. This CDR3 is 14 amino acids long. CDR3 protein: CASSPRVSTDTQYF. In DNA form, the CDR3 reads TGTGCCAGCTCACCCCGGGTCAGCACAGATACGCAGTATTTT.

The chain carries TRBV10-3 and TRBJ1-5, with unresolved D. Trimming removed 2 bases from V and 0 bases from J, with 8 bases in between. Looked up from germline, CDR1 is ENHRY and CDR2 is SYGVKD. The CDR3 has 15 residues. The CDR3 sequence: CAISESQDSNQPQHF. The CDR3 nucleotides are TGTGCCATCAGTGAGAGCCAGGATAGCAATCAGCCCCAGCATTTT.

The chain is built from TRBV6-1 and TRBJ2-5; D is ambiguous. The CDR3 contains 12 residues. Trimming pared 2 bases from V and 3 bases from J, leaving 4 bases between. From germline, CDR1 is MNHNS and CDR2 SASEGT. The CDR3 loop is CASSETKETQYF. CDR3 coding DNA: TGTGCCAGCAGTGAAACTAAAGAGACCCAGTACTTC.

CDR3 coding DNA: TGTGCCAGTAGTCCCCCCACAGGGCGATGGCAGCCCCAGCATTTT. Its translation is CASSPPTGRWQPQHF. The chain links TRBV19 to TRBJ1-5, with a tentative D call TRBD1 (6 bases). V lost 5 bases and J 7 bases, leaving 18 bases between the germline ends. The CDR3 covers 15 residues. The germline V gene has CDR1 LNHDA and CDR2 SQIVND (reference sequence).

This chain joins TRBV29-1 and TRBJ1-1; 7 bases are shared with TRBD1. The CDR3 extends over 13 amino acids. V was clipped by 6 bases and J by 2 bases; unmatched bases: 6. Germline V gene data show CDR1 as SQVTM and CDR2 as ANQGSEA. CDR3 sequence reads: CSVMGQQNTEAFF. The CDR3 coding sequence is TGCAGCGTCATGGGACAGCAAAACACTGAAGCTTTCTTT.

The V call is TRBV3-1 (or the pseudogene TRBV3-2), the J call TRBJ1-2, with D maybe TRBD1 (6 bases). V was shortened by 2 bases and J by 3 bases, with 13 bases between the two germline ends. The CDR3 contains 15 residues. The germline V gene encodes CDR1 LGHDT and CDR2 YNNKEL (reference sequence). CDR3 region: CASSQTLRTDYGYTF. For the CDR3, the DNA is TGTGCCAGCAGCCAAACCCTCCGGACAGACTATGGCTACACCTTC.

The J gene is TRBJ1-2, the V gene TRBV19; possibly TRBD1 for D (5 bases). Germline CDR1 and CDR2: LNHDA and SQIVND (reference sequence). CDR3 length: 13 amino acids. V was cut by 3 bases and J by 6 bases, with 11 bases left in between. CDR3 region: CASSMVAGNGYTF. Written as DNA, the CDR3 is TGTGCCAGTAGTATGGTGGCAGGGAATGGCTACACCTTC.

The V gene is TRBV11-2, the J gene TRBJ2-7; D is unclear. V was pared by 1 base and J by 0 bases, with 10 bases between. This CDR3 region has 15 residues. Germline V CDR1 and CDR2: SGHAT, FQNNGV. CDR3 nucleotides: TGTGCCAGCAGCTTAGTGGGCCACCTCTCCTACGAGCAGTACTTC. This encodes CASSLVGHLSYEQYF.

The chain combines TRBV28 with TRBJ1-6; 8 nucleotides align to TRBD1. The V gene end was trimmed by 6 bases and the J gene end by 13 bases; junction bases not matched to a gene: 14. Per the germline V gene, CDR1 is MDHEN and CDR2 is SYDVKM. This CDR3 spans 15 amino acids. CDR3 sequence reads: CASSPRTGRSGPLHF. CDR3 DNA: TGTGCCAGCAGCCCCCGGACAGGGAGATCTGGGCCCCTCCACTTT.

This clone came up many times. This chain joins TRBV19 and TRBJ1-6; D unclear. Trimming took 5 bases from V and 9 from J, leaving 14 bases between them. Germline V gene data show CDR1 as LNHDA and CDR2 as SQIVND (reference sequence). CDR3 length equals 14 residues. The CDR3 spells CASSLLFGLSPLHF. In nucleotides, the CDR3 is TGTGCCAGTAGTCTCCTATTCGGACTTTCACCCCTCCACTTT.

On this clone: The sample holds other DNA sequences that translate to the same CDR3. The chain recombines TRBV3-1 (or the pseudogene TRBV3-2) with TRBJ2-2; a possible D gene is TRBD1 (6 bases). This CDR3 spans 15 amino acids. Trimming cost V 3 bases and J 0 bases, with 8 bases left between them. CDR1 LGHDT and CDR2 YNNKEL come from the germline V gene (reference sequence). The CDR3 nucleotides are TGTGCCAGCAGCCAGGACAGAGCGAACACCGGGGAGCTGTTTTTT. Protein sequence: CASSQDRANTGELFF.

This rearrangement joins TRBV19 to TRBJ1-3; tentative D call: TRBD1 (5 bases). CDR1 and CDR2 (germline): LNHDA, SQIVND (reference sequence). The CDR3 is 15 amino acids. Deletions cut 4 bases from V and 0 bases from J, with 10 bases between. The CDR3 DNA reads as TGTGCCAGTAGTACGGACACGGCCTCTGGAAACACCATATATTTT. Its translation is CASSTDTASGNTIYF.

The chain employs TRBV18 and TRBJ1-2; 7 positions agree with TRBD1. The CDR3 contains 17 residues. V lost 2 bases, J lost 4 bases, and 13 bases stayed unmatched. The germline V gene encodes CDR1 KGHSH and CDR2 LQKENI. The CDR3 nucleotides read TGTGCCAGCTCACCAGGGACAGAAACTACCGGGGGCTATGGCTACACCTTC. It specifies CASSPGTETTGGYGYTF.

The rearrangement uses TRBV2 and TRBJ2-7, with TRBD2 identical over 9 bases. Germline V lookup: CDR1 SNHLY, CDR2 FYNNEI. The length of the CDR3 is 13 residues. Trimming cost V 6 bases and J 5 bases; bases outside gene matches: 5. The CDR3 protein is CASRAGGPDEQYF. The CDR3 bases are TGTGCCAGCAGGGCGGGGGGGCCAGACGAGCAGTACTTC. The whole variable domain, remainder taken from reference TRBV2 and TRBJ2-7, is EPEVTQTPSHQVTQMGQEVILRCVPISNHLYFYWYRQILGQKVEFLVSFYNNEISEKSEIFDDQFSVERPDGSNFTLKIRSTKLEDSAMYFCASRAGGPDEQYFGPGTRLTVT.

This chain uses TRBV3-1 (or the pseudogene TRBV3-2) with TRBJ2-2; D is perhaps TRBD2 (6 bases). V was trimmed by 1 base and J by 2 bases, leaving 11 bases between them. CDR3 length: 16 residues. CDR1 LGHDT and CDR2 YNNKEL come from the germline V gene (reference sequence). The CDR3, as DNA: TGTGCCAGCAGCCAAGTCGGGACTCGAAACACCGGGGAGCTGTTTTTT. Protein product: CASSQVGTRNTGELFF.